This note documents a single T cell receptor beta chain sequence. Its antigen is as yet unknown. These data are taken from a study of vaccination effects on CD4 cells after COVID-19. Study-wide results and limits: Clones induced by infection and by vaccine showed marked clonal contraction late after vaccination. Few convalescent patients were included, and no early post-infection timepoints were sampled.

Only in-frame clones appear in the TCRdb table, and some are missing; sequencing was by immunoSEQ multiplex PCR. In the table there are roughly 35,000 clones, roughly 62% of which are singletons. Antigen-specific CD4+ T cells were first expanded with viral peptide pools by the ViraFEST assay and only then sequenced. The authors isolated CD4+ T cells after around 10 days of culture. None of these healthy vaccinees had been infected with SARS-CoV-2 before vaccination. The specimen was CD4+ T cells from PBMCs cultured with HCoV-OC43 spike peptides, collected before COVID-19 vaccination. Subset meaning: HCoV-OC43 spike overlapping peptide pool stimulation. The TCR originated in a human donor who received a COVID-19 vaccine.

CDR3 residues: CASSYTPGAWTDTQYF. The CDR3 DNA sequence: TGTGCCAGCAGTTACACGCCGGGTGCTTGGACAGATACGCAGTATTTT. The chain has TRBV6-5 and TRBJ2-3; D unresolved. CDR3 length: 16 residues. The V gene lost 2 bases and the J gene lost 3 bases, with 15 bases spanning the gap. Germline V gives CDR1 MNHEY, CDR2 SVGAGI.